The 8 T cell receptor beta chains below all came from one sample that was sequenced in a study of tissue T cells after allogeneic stem cell transplantation. Using immunoSEQ multiplex PCR, the repertoire was profiled, and TCRdb retains in-frame clones only, with some absent. Seen here are about 740 clones, 60% to 75% observed once, and the top ten hold about 7.5%. The sample taken for sequencing was gut tissue. These receptors were obtained from a female BALB/c mouse in good health. MHC haplotype here: H2-d.

This clone was observed a few times. The listed genes are named as in mouse. The read gets to within 1 residue of the CDR3 end, and the germline J gene fills in the rest. V gene TRBV31 combines with J gene TRBJ1-4; 7 bases line up with TRBD1. The length of the CDR3 is 14 residues. J gave up 3 bases and V 1 base, and 2 bases lay outside the gene matches. Germline CDR1 is GKSSPN and CDR2 is SITVG. CDR3 sequence: CAWSPGQPNERLFF. The sequenced part of the CDR3 DNA is TGTGCCTGGAGTCCGGGACAGCCCAACGAAAGATTATTT.

In this sample, this clone turned up a few times. Mouse gene names and germline throughout. The read ends 1 residue early relative to the CDR3; the germline J gene fills the gap. The rearrangement links TRBV13-3 to TRBJ1-5; no clear D. This CDR3 is 14 amino acids long. Germline values: CDR1 NNHDY, CDR2 SYVADS. V lost 2 bases to trimming and J lost 0 bases, with 6 bases between them. This CDR3 is CASSEQYNNQAPLF. The CDR3 DNA, read in part, is TGTGCCAGCAGTGAACAGTATAACAACCAGGCTCCGCTT.

Comment on this clone: The gene names here belong to mouse. The read ends 1 residue shy of where the CDR3 ends; the end is completed using the germline J gene. The chain recombines TRBV5 with TRBJ2-1; 9 nucleotides match TRBD1. With V trimmed by 2 bases and J by 3 bases, 5 bases remained unmatched. In germline, CDR1 is LGHNA, CDR2 YNLKQL (reference sequence). This CDR3 comprises 16 residues. This CDR3 reads CASSQTGTGFYAEQFF. CDR3 DNA, as far as it was read: TGTGCCAGCAGCCAAACCGGGACAGGGTTCTATGCTGAGCAGTTC.

This clone occurred once. Mouse germline and gene names are used. Coverage ceases 1 residue before the CDR3 finishes, and the germline J gene fills in the end. The rearrangement links TRBV16 to TRBJ2-4; D may be TRBD1 (6 bases). The CDR3 consists of 17 residues. Between the trimmed V and J ends, which lost 3 bases and 3 bases, there was a span of 19 bases. The germline CDR1 and CDR2 sequences are SGHSA and FRNQAP. The CDR3 sequence: CASSLRDTIPFQNTLYF. CDR3 DNA, as far as it was read: TGTGCAAGCAGCTTGCGGGACACCATTCCCTTCCAAAACACCTTGTAC.

In regard to this clone: Gene names are the mouse ones. The CDR3 end is not reached by the read, which stops 1 residue before it; the germline J gene fills it in. The J gene is TRBJ2-5, the V gene TRBV1; TRBD2 aligns across 8 bases. The CDR3 is made up of 15 amino acids. Germline-derived CDR1 and CDR2 are NSQYPW and LRSPGD (reference sequence). With V trimmed by 2 bases and J by 2 bases, 3 bases remained unmatched. CDR3 loop: CTCSALWGAQDTQYF. The CDR3 bases that were read are TGCACCTGCAGTGCACTCTGGGGGGCCCAAGACACCCAGTAC.

This clone came up once. Mouse gene names and germline throughout. From the germline J gene comes the end of the CDR3, since the read stops 1 residue before it. This chain uses TRBV1 with TRBJ1-1; no reliable D call. Germline V gene data show CDR1 as NSQYPW and CDR2 as LRSPGD (reference sequence). This CDR3 has 14 amino acids. Trimming shortened V by 3 bases and J by 4 bases, and 12 bases separated the two germline ends. The sequenced CDR3 bases are TGCACCTGCAGTGCCTGGCAGTGGACCACAGAAGTCTTC. This codes for CTCSAWQWTTEVF. From start to end, the CDR3 is CTCSAWQWTTEVFF.

This clone was seen a few times. Mouse germline and gene names are used. Sequencing ends 1 residue short of the CDR3 end; the germline J gene provides the rest. The chain links TRBV19 to TRBJ2-5, with D maybe TRBD1 (6 bases). The CDR3 runs to 13 residues. The V and J ends lost 2 bases and 6 bases respectively, with 10 bases between them. Per the germline V gene, CDR1 is FNHDT and CDR2 is SITEND (reference sequence). The part of the CDR3 DNA that was read is TGTGCCAGCAGTATCCGGCAGGGGGACACCCAGTAC. Translated, it gives CASSIRQGDTQY. The full CDR3 reads CASSIRQGDTQYF.

A remark on this clone: The gene symbols are mouse symbols. Read coverage stops 1 residue before the CDR3 terminus; the germline J gene supplies the remainder. The chain is built from TRBV13-3 and TRBJ2-2; D may be TRBD1 or TRBD2 (6 bases each). The V gene's germline CDR1 is NNHDY and CDR2 SYVADS. The V gene lost 1 base and the J gene lost 4 bases, with 11 bases spanning the gap. CDR3 length: 15 residues. The CDR3 loop is CASSDKGGVTGQLYF. The covered CDR3 bases are TGTGCCAGCAGTGATAAGGGGGGAGTCACCGGGCAGCTCTAC. Looking up the rest from reference TRBV13-3 and TRBJ2-2 gives the full variable domain: EAAVTQSPRSKVAVTGGKVTLSCHQTNNHDYMYWYRQDTGHGLRLIHYSYVADSTEKGDIPDGYKASRPSQENFSLILELASLSQTAVYFCASSDKGGVTGQLYFGEGSKLTVL.